This T cell receptor (beta chain) was captured in a study of T cells in localized non-small cell lung cancer. Study-level points and caveats: When the top 100 tumor clones were examined, a median approximately 57 of them also appeared in the adjacent lung, which was paired and uninvolved. There was higher T cell clonality in uninvolved adjacent lung than in tumor, and it was highest there. Owing to sequencing of a solitary tumor region, heterogeneity cannot be discounted.

Regarding this clone: The antigen is unknown.

In germline, CDR1 is KGHSH, CDR2 LQKENI. The V end lost 3 bases, the J end lost 10 bases, and 21 bases lay between the germline ends. CDR3 length: 15 residues. Using immunoSEQ multiplex PCR, the repertoire was profiled, and TCRdb retains in-frame clones only, with some absent. The sample lists 30,000 to 40,000 clones, approximately 86% occurring once. The V gene is TRBV18, the J gene TRBJ1-1; a weak D match, TRBD1 (5 bases). The input for sequencing was peripheral blood, taken before any cancer treatment. This TCR came from a man between 40 and 69 years old with stage I lung adenocarcinoma. For the CDR3, the DNA is TGTGCCAGCTCACCGCTAGGGGCCGACGCCGATGGAGCTTTCTTT. Encoded protein: CASSPLGADADGAFF.